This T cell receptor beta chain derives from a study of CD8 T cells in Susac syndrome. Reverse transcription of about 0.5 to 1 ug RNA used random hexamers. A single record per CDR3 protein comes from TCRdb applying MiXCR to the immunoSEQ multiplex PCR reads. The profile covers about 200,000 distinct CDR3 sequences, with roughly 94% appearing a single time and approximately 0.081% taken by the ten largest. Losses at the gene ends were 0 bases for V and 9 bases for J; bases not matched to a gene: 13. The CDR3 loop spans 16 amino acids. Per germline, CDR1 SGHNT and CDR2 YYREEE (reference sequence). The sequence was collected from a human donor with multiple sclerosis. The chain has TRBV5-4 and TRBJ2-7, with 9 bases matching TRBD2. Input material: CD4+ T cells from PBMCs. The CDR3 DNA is TGTGCCAGCAGCTTGGCCGGAGCGGGGGGCCTCCTACGGCAGTACTTC. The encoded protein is CASSLAGAGGLLRQYF.